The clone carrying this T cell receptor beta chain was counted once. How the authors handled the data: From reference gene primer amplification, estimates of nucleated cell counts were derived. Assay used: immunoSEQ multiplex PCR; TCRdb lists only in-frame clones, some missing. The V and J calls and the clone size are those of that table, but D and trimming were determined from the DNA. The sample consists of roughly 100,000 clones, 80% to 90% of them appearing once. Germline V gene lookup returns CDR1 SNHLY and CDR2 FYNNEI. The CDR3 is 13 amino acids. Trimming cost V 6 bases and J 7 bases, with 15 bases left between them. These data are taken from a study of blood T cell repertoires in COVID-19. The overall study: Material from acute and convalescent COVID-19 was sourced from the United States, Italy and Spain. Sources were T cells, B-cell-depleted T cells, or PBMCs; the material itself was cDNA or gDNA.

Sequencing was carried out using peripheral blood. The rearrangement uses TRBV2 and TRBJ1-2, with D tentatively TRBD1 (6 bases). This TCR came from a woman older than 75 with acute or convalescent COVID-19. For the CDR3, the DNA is TGTGCCAGCAGGGGTAACAGGGAGGGTGGCTACACCTTC. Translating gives CASRGNREGGYTF.